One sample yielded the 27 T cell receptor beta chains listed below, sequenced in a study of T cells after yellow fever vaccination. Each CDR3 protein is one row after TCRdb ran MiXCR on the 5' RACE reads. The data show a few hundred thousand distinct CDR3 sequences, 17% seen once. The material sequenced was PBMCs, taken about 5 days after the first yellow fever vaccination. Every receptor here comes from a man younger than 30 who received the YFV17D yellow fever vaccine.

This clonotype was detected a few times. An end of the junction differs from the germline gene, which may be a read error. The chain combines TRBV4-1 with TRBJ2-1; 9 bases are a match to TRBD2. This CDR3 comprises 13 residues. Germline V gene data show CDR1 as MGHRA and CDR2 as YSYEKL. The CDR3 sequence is CASSQEGGSGGIF. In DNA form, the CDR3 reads TGCGCCAGCAGCCAAGAGGGCGGTAGCGGGGGAATCTTC.

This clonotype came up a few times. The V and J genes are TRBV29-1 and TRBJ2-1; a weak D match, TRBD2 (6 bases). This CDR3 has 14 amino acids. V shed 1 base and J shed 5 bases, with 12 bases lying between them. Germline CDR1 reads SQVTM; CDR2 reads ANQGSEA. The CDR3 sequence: CSVEGTNEDNEQFF. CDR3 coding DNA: TGCAGCGTTGAAGGGACTAATGAGGACAATGAGCAGTTCTTC.

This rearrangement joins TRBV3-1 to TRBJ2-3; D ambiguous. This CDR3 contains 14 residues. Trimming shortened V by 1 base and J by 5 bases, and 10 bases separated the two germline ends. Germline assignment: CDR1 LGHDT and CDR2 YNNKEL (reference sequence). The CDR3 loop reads CASSQGSGRDTQYF. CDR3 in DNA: TGTGCCAGCAGCCAAGGATCTGGACGAGATACGCAGTATTTT.

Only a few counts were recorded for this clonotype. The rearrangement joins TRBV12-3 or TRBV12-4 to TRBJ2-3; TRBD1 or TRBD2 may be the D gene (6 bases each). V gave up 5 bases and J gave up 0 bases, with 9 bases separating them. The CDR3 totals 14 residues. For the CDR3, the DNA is TGTGCCAGCAGTGGGGGGCACAGCACAGATACGCAGTATTTT. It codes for CASSGGHSTDTQYF.

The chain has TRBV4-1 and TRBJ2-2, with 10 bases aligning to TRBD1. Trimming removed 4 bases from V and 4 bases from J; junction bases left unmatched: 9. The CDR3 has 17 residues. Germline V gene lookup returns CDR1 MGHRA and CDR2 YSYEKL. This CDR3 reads CASSPTGGQGSTGELFF. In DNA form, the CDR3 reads TGCGCCAGCAGCCCCACGGGGGGACAGGGGAGCACCGGGGAGCTGTTTTTT.

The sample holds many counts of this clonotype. CDR3 amino acids: CASSPVNTGELFF. CDR3 nucleotides: TGTGCCAGCAGTCCCGTTAACACCGGGGAGCTGTTTTTT. The rearrangement links TRBV27 to TRBJ2-2; D gene unclear. There are 13 residues in the CDR3. V was pared by 5 bases and J by 2 bases, with 6 bases between. In germline, CDR1 is MNHEY, CDR2 SMNVEV (reference sequence).

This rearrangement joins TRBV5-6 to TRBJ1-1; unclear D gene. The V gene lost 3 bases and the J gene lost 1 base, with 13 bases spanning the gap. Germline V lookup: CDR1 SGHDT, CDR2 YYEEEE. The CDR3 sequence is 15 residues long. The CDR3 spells CASSSSRGGNTEAFF. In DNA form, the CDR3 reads TGTGCCAGCAGCTCCTCTCGAGGTGGGAACACTGAAGCTTTCTTT.

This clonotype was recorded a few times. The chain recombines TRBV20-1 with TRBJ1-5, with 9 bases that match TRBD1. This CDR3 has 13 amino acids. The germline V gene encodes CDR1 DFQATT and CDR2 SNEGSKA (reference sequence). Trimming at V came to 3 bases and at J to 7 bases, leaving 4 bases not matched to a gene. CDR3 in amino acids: CSASADRGQPQHF. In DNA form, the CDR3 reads TGCAGTGCTAGTGCGGACAGGGGACAGCCCCAGCATTTT.

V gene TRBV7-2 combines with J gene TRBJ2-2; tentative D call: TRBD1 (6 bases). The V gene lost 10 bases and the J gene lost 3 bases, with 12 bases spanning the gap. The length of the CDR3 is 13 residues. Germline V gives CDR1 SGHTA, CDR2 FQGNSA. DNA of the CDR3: TGTGCCACTGGGGACACTCACACCGGGGAGCTGTTTTTT. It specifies CATGDTHTGELFF.

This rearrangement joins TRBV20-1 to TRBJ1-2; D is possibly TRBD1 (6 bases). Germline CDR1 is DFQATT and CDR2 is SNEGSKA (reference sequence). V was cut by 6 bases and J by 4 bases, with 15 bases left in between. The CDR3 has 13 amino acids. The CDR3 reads CSASDRRSYGYTF. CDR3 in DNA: TGCAGTGCAAGCGACAGGAGATCCTATGGCTACACCTTC.

The CDR3 spells CASSRTSGGLTYEQYV. The DNA for the CDR3 is TGTGCCAGCAGCAGGACTAGCGGGGGGCTCACCTACGAGCAGTACGTC. The J gene is TRBJ2-7, the V gene TRBV7-9; 14 nucleotides align to TRBD2. The V segment lost 5 bases and the J segment 2 bases; nucleotides outside the gene matches: 5. Germline CDR1 reads SEHNR; CDR2 reads FQNEAQ (reference sequence). The CDR3 runs to 16 residues.

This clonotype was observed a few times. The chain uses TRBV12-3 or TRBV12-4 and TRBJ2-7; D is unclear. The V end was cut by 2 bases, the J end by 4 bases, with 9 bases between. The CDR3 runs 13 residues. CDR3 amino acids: CASSLRPLYEQYF. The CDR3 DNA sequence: TGTGCCAGCAGTTTAAGGCCCCTTTACGAGCAGTACTTC.

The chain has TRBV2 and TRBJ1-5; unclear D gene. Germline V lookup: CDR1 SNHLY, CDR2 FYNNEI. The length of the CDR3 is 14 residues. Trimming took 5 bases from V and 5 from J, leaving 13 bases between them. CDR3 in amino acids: CASSSGTLYQPQHF. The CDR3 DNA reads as TGTGCCAGCAGTAGTGGCACTCTCTATCAGCCCCAGCATTTT.

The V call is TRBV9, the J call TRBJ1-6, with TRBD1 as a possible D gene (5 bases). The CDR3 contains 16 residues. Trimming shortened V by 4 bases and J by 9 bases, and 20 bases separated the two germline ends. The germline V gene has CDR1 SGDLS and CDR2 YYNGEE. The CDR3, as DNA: TGTGCCAGCAGCCATGCGGGGGATAAAGTGTCTTCACCCCTCCACTTT. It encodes CASSHAGDKVSSPLHF.

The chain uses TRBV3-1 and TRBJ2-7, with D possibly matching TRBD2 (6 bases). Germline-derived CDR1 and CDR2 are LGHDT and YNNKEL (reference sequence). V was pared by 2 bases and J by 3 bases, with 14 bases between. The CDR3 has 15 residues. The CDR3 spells CASSQREKRNYEQYF. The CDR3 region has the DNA TGTGCCAGCAGCCAACGGGAGAAGAGGAACTACGAGCAGTACTTC.

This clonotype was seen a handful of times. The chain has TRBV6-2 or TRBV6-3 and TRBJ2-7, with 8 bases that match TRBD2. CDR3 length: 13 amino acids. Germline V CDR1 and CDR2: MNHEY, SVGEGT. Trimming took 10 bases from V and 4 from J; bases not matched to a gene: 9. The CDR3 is CATKGAGGYEQYV. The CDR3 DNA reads TGTGCCACCAAGGGCGCGGGGGGATACGAGCAGTACGTC.

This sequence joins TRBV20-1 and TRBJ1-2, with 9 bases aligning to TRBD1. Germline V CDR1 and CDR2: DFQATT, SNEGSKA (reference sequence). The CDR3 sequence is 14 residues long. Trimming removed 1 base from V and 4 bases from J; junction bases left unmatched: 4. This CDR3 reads CSARGQGGVYGYTF. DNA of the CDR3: TGCAGTGCTAGAGGACAGGGGGGGGTCTATGGCTACACCTTC.

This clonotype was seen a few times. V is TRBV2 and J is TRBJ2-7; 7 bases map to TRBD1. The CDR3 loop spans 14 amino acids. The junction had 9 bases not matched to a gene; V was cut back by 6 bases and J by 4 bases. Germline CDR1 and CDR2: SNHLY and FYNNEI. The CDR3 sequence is CASSYQDRTYEQYF. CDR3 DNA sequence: TGTGCCAGCAGCTACCAGGACAGGACATACGAGCAGTACTTC.

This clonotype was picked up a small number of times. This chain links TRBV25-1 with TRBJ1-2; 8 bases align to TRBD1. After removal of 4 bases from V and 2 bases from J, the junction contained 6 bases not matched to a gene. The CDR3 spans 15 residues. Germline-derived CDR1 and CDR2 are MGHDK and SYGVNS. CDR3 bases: TGTGCCAGCAGTGCCGGGGGACAGGCAAACTATGGCTACACCTTC. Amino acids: CASSAGGQANYGYTF.

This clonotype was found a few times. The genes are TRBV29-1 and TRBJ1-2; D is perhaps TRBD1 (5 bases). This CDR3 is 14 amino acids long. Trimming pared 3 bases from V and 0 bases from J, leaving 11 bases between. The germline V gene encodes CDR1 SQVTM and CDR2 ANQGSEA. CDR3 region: CSVEQTGANYGYTF. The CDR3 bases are TGCAGCGTTGAGCAGACGGGGGCTAACTATGGCTACACCTTC.

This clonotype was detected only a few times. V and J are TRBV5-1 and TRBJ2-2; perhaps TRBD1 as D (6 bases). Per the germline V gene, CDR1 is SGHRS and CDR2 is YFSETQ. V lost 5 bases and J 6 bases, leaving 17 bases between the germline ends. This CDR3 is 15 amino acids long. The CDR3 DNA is TGCGCCAGCAGGACATCGACAGGCGTTGCCGGGGAGCTGTTTTTT. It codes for CASRTSTGVAGELFF.

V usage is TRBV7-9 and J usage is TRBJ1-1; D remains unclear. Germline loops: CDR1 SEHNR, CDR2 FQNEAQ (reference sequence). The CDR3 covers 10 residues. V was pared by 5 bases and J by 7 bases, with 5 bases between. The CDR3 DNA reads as TGTGCCAGCAGCGGAAATGAAGCTTTCTTT. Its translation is CASSGNEAFF.

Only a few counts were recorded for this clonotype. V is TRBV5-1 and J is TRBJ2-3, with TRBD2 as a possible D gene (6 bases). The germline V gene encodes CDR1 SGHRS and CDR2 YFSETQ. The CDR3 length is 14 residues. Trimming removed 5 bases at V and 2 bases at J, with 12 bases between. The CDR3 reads CASREEGSTDTQYF. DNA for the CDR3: TGCGCCAGCAGAGAGGAGGGATCCACAGATACGCAGTATTTT.

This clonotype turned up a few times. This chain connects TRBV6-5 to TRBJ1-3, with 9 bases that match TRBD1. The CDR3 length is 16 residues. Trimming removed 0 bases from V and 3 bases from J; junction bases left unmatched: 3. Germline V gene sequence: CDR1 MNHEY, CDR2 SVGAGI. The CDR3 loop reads CASSYSGTGSGNTIYF. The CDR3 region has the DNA TGTGCCAGCAGTTACTCAGGGACAGGGAGTGGAAACACCATATATTTT.

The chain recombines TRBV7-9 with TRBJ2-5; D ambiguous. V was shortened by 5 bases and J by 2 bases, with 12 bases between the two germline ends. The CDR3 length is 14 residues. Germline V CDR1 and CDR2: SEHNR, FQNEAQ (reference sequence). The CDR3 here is CASSHWRQQETQYF. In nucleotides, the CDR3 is TGTGCCAGCAGCCATTGGCGGCAACAAGAGACCCAGTACTTC.

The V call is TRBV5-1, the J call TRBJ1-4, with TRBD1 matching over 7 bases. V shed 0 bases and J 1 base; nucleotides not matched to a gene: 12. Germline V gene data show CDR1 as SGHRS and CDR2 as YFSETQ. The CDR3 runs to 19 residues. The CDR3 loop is CASSLAPIVGDRTNEKLFF. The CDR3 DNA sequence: TGCGCCAGCAGCTTGGCTCCCATAGTAGGGGACAGAACTAATGAAAAACTGTTTTTT.

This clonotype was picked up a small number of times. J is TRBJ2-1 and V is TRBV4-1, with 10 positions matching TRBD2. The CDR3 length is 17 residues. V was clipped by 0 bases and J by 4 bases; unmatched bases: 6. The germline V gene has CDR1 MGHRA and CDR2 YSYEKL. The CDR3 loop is CASSQDRWTSGYNEQFF. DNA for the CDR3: TGCGCCAGCAGCCAAGATCGTTGGACTAGCGGATACAATGAGCAGTTCTTC.